This TCR beta chain is drawn from a study of blood T cell repertoires in COVID-19. Study-wide context: Nucleic acid was either cDNA or gDNA, and it came from T cells, B-cell-depleted T cells, or PBMCs.

The method was immunoSEQ multiplex PCR; TCRdb's version includes in-frame clones alone and lacks a portion of them. The data show about 53,000 clones, roughly 88% seen once. Trimming left V 4 bases short and J 0 bases short, with 14 bases between. There are 16 residues in the CDR3. In germline, CDR1 is SGHTS, CDR2 YDEGEE. Sequencing used peripheral blood. The V and J genes are TRBV5-8 and TRBJ1-3, with D possibly matching TRBD1 (6 bases). The sequence was obtained from a man older than 75 with acute or convalescent COVID-19. The CDR3 coding sequence is TGTGCCAGCAGCCGATCAACAGGGTTCTCTGGAAACACCATATATTTT. Translating gives CASSRSTGFSGNTIYF.